The 4 T cell receptor beta chains below come from one sample, sequenced in a study of T cells in Graves' hyperthyroidism and ophthalmopathy. TCR beta CDR3 regions were amplified from RNA. The study used the HTBI primer set for a first-round RT-PCR of the TCR CDR3. TCRdb reanalysed the multiplex PCR reads using MiXCR and keeps one entry per CDR3 protein. The repertoire consists of approximately 640,000 distinct CDR3 sequences, with 16% occurring once and the leading ten covering around 3.9%. Sequenced material: blood. These receptors were obtained from a woman under 40 with Graves' hyperthyroidism.

This clonotype appeared a few times. The J gene is TRBJ2-1, the V gene TRBV9, with D perhaps TRBD1 (5 bases). CDR1 and CDR2 (germline): SGDLS, YYNGEE. There are 16 residues in the CDR3. Trimming stripped 3 bases from V and 2 bases from J, with 15 bases between. In nucleotides, the CDR3 is TGTGCCAGCAGCGATCAGGGTTCCCCAGCCTACAATGAGCAGTTCTTC. Amino acids: CASSDQGSPAYNEQFF.

There are many counts of this clonotype. The chain couples TRBV30 to TRBJ1-5; D is uncertain. Germline V gene sequence: CDR1 GTSNPN, CDR2 SVGIG (reference sequence). The CDR3 is 14 residues long. Trimming left V 0 bases short and J 7 bases short, with 13 bases between. In nucleotides, the CDR3 is TGTGCCTGGAGTGTCAATCAGCGATCGCAGCCCCAGCATTTT. Translated, it gives CAWSVNQRSQPQHF.

The table lists this clonotype with a few counts. The V gene is TRBV7-2, the J gene TRBJ1-3, with D possibly being TRBD1 (5 bases). V shed 2 bases and J shed 3 bases, with 8 bases lying between them. This CDR3 is built from 14 residues. Germline-derived CDR1 and CDR2 are SGHTA and FQGNSA. DNA for the CDR3: TGTGCCAGCAGCTTATTACAGGATGGAAACACCATATATTTT. Protein product: CASSLLQDGNTIYF.

This clonotype was seen at least ten times. One junction end disagrees with the germline gene, perhaps due to a read error. This rearrangement joins TRBV28 to TRBJ2-3; D is possibly TRBD1 or TRBD2 (5 bases each). Germline V lookup: CDR1 MDHEN, CDR2 SYDVKM. The CDR3 spans 12 residues. The CDR3 DNA reads TGTACCAGCAGCTCAGGGAGTAGGGCGCAGTATTTT. Translation: CTSSSGSRAQYF.